This section outlines one T cell receptor (beta chain) sequence together with its context. Enrollees, 18 to 89 years old, lived in roughly 24 US areas. Cohorts were determined from participant-reported clinical history. Data came from immunoSEQ multiplex PCR; TCRdb stores just in-frame clones and leaves some out. Of just over 150,000 clones listed, 88% were seen once; the top ten hold less than 8.5%. This record comes from a study of blood T cell repertoires in COVID-19. Study-level background: The origin of the acute and convalescent COVID-19 samples was the United States, Italy and Spain. Nucleic acid was either cDNA or gDNA, and it came from T cells, B-cell-depleted T cells, or PBMCs.

Germline lookup yields CDR1 LNHDA and CDR2 SQIVND (reference sequence). The CDR3 sequence is 15 residues long. V lost 7 bases and J lost 6, with 21 bases in between. This receptor was taken from a woman between 50 and 59 years old who had recovered from COVID-19. Sample: PBMCs or T cells enriched from blood (not recorded which). The V and J genes are TRBV19 and TRBJ1-1, with D maybe TRBD1 (5 bases). CDR3 nucleotide sequence: TGTGCCAGTACCTCCCGTCCGCTTGGAGGGGCTGAAGCTTTCTTT. Its translation is CASTSRPLGGAEAFF.